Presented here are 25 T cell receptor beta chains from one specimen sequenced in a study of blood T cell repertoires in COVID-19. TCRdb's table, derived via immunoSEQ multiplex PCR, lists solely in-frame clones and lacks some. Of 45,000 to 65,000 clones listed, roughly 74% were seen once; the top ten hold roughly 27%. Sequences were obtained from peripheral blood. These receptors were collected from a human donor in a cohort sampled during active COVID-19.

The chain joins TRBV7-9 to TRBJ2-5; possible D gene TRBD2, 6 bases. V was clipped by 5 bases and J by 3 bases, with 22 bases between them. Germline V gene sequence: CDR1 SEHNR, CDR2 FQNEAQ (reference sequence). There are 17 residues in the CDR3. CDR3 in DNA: TGTGCCAGCAGCAACGCGTGGGCGGGATACGGAAAAGAGACCCAGTACTTC. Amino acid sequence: CASSNAWAGYGKETQYF.

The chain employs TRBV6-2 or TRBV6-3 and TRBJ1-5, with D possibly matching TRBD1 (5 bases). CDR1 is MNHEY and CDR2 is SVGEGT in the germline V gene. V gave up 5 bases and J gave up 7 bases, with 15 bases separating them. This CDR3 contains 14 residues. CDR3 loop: CASSSGWGGQPQHF. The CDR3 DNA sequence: TGTGCCAGCAGTAGTGGCTGGGGGGGACAGCCCCAGCATTTT.

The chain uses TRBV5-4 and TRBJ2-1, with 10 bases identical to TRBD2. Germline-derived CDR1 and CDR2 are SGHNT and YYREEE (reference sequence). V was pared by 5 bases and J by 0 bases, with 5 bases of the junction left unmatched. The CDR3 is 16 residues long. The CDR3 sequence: CASSPGLADSYNEQFF. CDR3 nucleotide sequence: TGTGCCAGCAGTCCCGGACTAGCGGACTCCTACAATGAGCAGTTCTTC. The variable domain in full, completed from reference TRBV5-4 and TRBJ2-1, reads ETGVTQSPTHLIKTRGQQVTLRCSSQSGHNTVSWYQQALGQGPQFIFQYYREEENGRGNFPPRFSGLQFPNYSSELNVNALELDDSALYLCASSPGLADSYNEQFFGPGTRLTVL.

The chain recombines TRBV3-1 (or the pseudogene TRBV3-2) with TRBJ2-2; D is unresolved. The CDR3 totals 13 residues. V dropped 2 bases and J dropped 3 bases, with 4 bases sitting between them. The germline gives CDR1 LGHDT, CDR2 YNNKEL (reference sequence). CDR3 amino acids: CASSQTYTGELFF. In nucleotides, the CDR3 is TGTGCCAGCAGCCAAACTTACACCGGGGAGCTGTTTTTT.

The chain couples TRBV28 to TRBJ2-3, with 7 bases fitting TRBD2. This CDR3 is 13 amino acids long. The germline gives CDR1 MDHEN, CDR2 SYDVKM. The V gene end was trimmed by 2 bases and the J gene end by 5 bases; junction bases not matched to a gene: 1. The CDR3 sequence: CASSLAGEDTQYF. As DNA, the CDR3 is TGTGCCAGCAGTTTAGCGGGAGAAGATACGCAGTATTTT.

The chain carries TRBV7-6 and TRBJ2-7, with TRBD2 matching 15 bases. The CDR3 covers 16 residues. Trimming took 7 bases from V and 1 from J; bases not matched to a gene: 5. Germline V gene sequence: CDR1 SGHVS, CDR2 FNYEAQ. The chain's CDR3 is CASTGLAGGLSYEQYF. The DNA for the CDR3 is TGTGCCAGCACCGGACTAGCGGGAGGGTTGTCCTACGAGCAGTACTTC.

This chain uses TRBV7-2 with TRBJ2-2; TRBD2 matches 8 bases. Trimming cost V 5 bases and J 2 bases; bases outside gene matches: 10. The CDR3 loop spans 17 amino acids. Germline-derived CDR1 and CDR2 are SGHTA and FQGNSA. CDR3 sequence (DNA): TGTGCCAGCAGCGCCTCCTTACTAGCGGCAAACACCGGGGAGCTGTTTTTT. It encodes CASSASLLAANTGELFF.

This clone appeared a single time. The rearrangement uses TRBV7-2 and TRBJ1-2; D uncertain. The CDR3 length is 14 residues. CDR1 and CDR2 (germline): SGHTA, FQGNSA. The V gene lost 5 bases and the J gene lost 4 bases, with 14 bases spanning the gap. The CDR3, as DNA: TGTGCCAGCAGCCCGAGCCCAACCCGCTATGGCTACACCTTC. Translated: CASSPSPTRYGYTF.

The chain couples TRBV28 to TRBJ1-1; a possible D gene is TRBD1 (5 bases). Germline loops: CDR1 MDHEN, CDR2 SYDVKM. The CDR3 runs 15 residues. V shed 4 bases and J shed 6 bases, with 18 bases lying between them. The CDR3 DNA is TGTGCCAGCAGTTCTCGACCCGGGACTGGGTCTGAAGCTTTCTTT. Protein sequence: CASSSRPGTGSEAFF.

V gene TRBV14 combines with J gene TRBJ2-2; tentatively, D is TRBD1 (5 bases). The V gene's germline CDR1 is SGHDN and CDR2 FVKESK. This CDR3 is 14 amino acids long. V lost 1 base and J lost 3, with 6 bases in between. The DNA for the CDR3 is TGTGCCAGCAGCCAAGGGGGCTACACCGGGGAGCTGTTTTTT. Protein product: CASSQGGYTGELFF.

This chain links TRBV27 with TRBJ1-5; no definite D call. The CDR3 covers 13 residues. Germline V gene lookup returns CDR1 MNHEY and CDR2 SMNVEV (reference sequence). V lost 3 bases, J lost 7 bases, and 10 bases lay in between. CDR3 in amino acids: CASSFSRGQPQHF. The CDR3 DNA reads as TGTGCCAGCAGTTTTTCCCGTGGCCAGCCCCAGCATTTT.

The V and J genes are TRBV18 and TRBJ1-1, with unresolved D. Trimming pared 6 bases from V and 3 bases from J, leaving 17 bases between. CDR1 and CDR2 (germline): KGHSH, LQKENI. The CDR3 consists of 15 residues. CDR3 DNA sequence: TGTGCCAGCTCCGTCATGGAACAGTTGGACACTGAAGCTTTCTTT. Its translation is CASSVMEQLDTEAFF.

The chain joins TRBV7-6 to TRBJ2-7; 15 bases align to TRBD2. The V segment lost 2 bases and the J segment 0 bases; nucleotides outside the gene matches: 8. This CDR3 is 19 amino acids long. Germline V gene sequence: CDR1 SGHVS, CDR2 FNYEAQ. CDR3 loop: CASSLPPGLAGGGSYEQYF. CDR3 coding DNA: TGTGCCAGCAGCTTACCTCCGGGACTAGCGGGGGGAGGCTCCTACGAGCAGTACTTC.

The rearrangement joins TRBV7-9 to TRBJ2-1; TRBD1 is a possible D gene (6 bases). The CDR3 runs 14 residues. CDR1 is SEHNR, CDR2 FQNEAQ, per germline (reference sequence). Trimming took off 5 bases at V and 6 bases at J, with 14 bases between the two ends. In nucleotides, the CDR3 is TGTGCCAGCAGCCGTCGACAGGAAAGCAATGAGCAGTTCTTC. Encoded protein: CASSRRQESNEQFF. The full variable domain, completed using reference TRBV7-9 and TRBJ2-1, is DTGVSQNPRHKITKRGQNVTFRCDPISEHNRLYWYRQTLGQGPEFLTYFQNEAQLEKSRLLSDRFSAERPKGSFSTLEIQRTEQGDSAMYLCASSRRQESNEQFFGPGTRLTVL.

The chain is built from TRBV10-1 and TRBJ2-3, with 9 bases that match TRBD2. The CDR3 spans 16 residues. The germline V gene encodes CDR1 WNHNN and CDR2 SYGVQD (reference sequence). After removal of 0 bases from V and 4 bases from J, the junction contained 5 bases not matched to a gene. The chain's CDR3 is CASSESPAGGADTQYF. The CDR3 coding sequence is TGCGCCAGCAGTGAGTCACCAGCGGGAGGTGCAGATACGCAGTATTTT.

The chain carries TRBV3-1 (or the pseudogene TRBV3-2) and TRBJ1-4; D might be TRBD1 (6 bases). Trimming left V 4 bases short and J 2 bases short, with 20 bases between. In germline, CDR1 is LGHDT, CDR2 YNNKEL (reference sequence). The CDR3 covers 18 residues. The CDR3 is CASSPQGQSDATNEKLFF. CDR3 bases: TGTGCCAGCAGCCCTCAGGGGCAGTCCGACGCCACTAATGAAAAACTGTTTTTT.

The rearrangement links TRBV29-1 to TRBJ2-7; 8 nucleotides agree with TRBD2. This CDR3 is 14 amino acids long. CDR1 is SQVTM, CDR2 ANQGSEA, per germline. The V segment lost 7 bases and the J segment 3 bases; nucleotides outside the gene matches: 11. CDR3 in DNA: TGCAGCGCTACCGGGGGGGGAGGCATCTACGAGCAGTACTTC. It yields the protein CSATGGGGIYEQYF.

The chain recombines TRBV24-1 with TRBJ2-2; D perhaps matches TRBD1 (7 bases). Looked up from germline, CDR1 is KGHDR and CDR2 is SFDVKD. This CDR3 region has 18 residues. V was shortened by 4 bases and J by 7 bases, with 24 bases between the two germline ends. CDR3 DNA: TGTGCCACCAGTGACCCCACCAGGGGGGCACCCCACAACGGGGAGCTGTTTTTT. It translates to CATSDPTRGAPHNGELFF.

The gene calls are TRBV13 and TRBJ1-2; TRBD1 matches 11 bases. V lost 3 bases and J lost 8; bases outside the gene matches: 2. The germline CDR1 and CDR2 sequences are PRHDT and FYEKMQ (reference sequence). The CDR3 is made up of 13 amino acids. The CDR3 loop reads CASSLGQGDGYTF. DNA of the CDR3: TGTGCCAGCAGCTTGGGACAGGGGGACGGCTACACCTTC. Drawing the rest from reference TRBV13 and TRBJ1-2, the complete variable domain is AAGVIQSPRHLIKEKRETATLKCYPIPRHDTVYWYQQGPGQDPQFLISFYEKMQSDKGSIPDRFSAQQFSDYHSELNMSSLELGDSALYFCASSLGQGDGYTFGSGTRLTVV.

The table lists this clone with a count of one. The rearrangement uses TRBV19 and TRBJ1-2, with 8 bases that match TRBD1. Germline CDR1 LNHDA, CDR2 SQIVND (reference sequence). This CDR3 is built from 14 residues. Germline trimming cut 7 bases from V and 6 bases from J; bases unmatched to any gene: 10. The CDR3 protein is CASKLLDREDGYTF. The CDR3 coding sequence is TGTGCCAGTAAGTTGCTGGACAGGGAGGATGGCTACACCTTC.

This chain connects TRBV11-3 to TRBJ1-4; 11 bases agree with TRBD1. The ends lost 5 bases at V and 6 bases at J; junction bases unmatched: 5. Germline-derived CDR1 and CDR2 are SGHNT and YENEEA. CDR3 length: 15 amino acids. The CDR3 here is CASSPPGQGDEKLFF. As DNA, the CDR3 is TGTGCCAGCAGCCCACCGGGACAGGGGGATGAAAAACTGTTTTTT.

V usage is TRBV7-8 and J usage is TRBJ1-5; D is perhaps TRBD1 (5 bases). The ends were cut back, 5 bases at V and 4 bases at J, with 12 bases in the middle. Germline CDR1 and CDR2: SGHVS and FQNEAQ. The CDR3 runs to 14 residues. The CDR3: CASSPGTVNQPQHF. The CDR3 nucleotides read TGTGCCAGCAGCCCAGGGACTGTTAATCAGCCCCAGCATTTT.

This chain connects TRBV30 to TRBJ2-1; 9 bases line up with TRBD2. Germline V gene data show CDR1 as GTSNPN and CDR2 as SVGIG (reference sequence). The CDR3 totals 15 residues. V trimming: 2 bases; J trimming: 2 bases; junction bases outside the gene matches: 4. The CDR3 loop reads CAWSLAGTPYNEQFF. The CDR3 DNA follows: TGTGCCTGGAGTCTAGCGGGGACCCCCTACAATGAGCAGTTCTTC.

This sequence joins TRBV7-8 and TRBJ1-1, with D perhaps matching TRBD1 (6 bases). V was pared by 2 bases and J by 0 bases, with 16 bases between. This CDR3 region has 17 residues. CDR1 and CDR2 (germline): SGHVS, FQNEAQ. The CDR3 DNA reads TGTGCCAGCAGCTTAATCGGGGGGCTAGCTATGAACACTGAAGCTTTCTTT. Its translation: CASSLIGGLAMNTEAFF.

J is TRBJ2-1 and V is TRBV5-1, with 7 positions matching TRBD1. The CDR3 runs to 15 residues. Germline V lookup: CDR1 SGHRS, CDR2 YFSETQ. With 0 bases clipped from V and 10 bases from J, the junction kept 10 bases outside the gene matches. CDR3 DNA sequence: TGCGCCAGCAGCTTGGGGGGCAGGGGGTCAGAAGAGCAGTTCTTC. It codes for CASSLGGRGSEEQFF.